A single T cell receptor beta chain is shown here with its context. The antigen remains undetermined. This sample was included in a study of OX40 agonist ivuxolimab in advanced cancers. Overall study: Patients were treated with ivuxolimab, an agonistic anti-OX40 (CD134) antibody. The study's findings and limits: At 0.1 to 3.0 mg/kg, clonal expansion of CD4+ and CD8+ blood T cells had occurred by week 6. Antigen specificity remained undetermined for the expanded peripheral T cells. In general, CD8+ T cells held more expanded clones than CD4+ did, on average.

Assay used: immunoSEQ multiplex PCR; TCRdb lists only in-frame clones, some missing. The sample has roughly 19,000 clones; around 83% are singletons. The CDR3 has 18 residues. Germline CDR1 LNHDA, CDR2 SQIVND (reference sequence). Losses at the gene ends were 4 bases for V and 6 bases for J; bases not matched to a gene: 18. The rearrangement links TRBV19 to TRBJ1-5; 7 bases fit TRBD1. The sequence came from an adult with an advanced solid tumor such as melanoma, head and neck, liver or kidney cancer. Sequencing used CD4+ or CD8+ T cells sorted from blood, obtained in a trial of the OX40 agonist ivuxolimab. CDR3 residues: CASSTPVSRGLYTQPQHF. In nucleotides, the CDR3 is TGTGCCAGTAGTACCCCCGTAAGTAGGGGGCTCTACACTCAGCCCCAGCATTTT.